This T cell receptor (beta chain) was retrieved from a study of T cells in Graves' hyperthyroidism and ophthalmopathy. Whole-study context: Initial diagnosis, before any treatment, was when peripheral blood was collected.

This clonotype was recorded a few times. Reasons for excluding patients were uncontrolled infection, other autoimmune disease, pregnancy or lactation. Amplification of TCR beta CDR3 regions used RNA as the template. Initially, a first-round RT-PCR of the TCR CDR3 employed the HTBI primer set. TCRdb passed the multiplex PCR reads through MiXCR, listing each CDR3 protein once. The table lists under 650,000 distinct CDR3 sequences, 15% to 20% of them singletons, with less than 4.5% in the top ten. With 7 bases clipped from V and 9 bases from J, the junction kept 5 bases outside the gene matches. The CDR3 contains 13 residues. From germline, CDR1 is MNHNS and CDR2 SASEGT.

The sequence came from a woman between 25 and 40 years old with Graves' hyperthyroidism. The V gene is TRBV6-1, the J gene TRBJ1-6; 8 nucleotides align to TRBD1. Sample: blood. The CDR3 is CASKGQGASPLHF. Here the CDR3 DNA reads TGTGCCAGCAAAGGACAGGGCGCTTCACCCCTCCACTTT.